Reported below is one TCR beta chain. V dropped 10 bases and J dropped 3 bases, with 13 bases sitting between them. CDR1 and CDR2 (germline): MNHEY, SMNVEV (reference sequence). The CDR3 extends over 13 amino acids. Data came from immunoSEQ multiplex PCR; TCRdb stores just in-frame clones and leaves some out. The sample lists 25,000 to 30,000 clones; 89% were seen once. This record belongs to a study of T cell changes during pregnancy in multiple sclerosis. The chain is built from TRBV27 and TRBJ1-5; weak D call: TRBD1 (6 bases). This TCR derives from a female donor in good health, enrolled as a control in a pregnancy study. The specimen was CD4+ T cells from peripheral blood mononuclear cells, collected in the first trimester of pregnancy. The CDR3 nucleotides read TGTGCCACCTCAGGGGTATTCAATCAGCCCCAGCATTTT. Residues: CATSGVFNQPQHF.